The clone carrying this TCR beta chain showed up just a few times. The antigen is undetermined. This specimen belongs to a study of cytomegalovirus exposure and HLA in healthy donors. As for the study in general: An early release of data contained about 85 million unique TCRs, which came from HLA-typed donors. Study-level findings and limits: As was reported, the classifier diagnosed cytomegalovirus status with high specificity and sensitivity. Reported findings show TCR beta sequences accurately forecast HLA-A and HLA-B alleles in most subjects. A missense variant in DCLRE1C was later tied to TCR beta V- and J-gene trimming.

PCR was performed using 60 Vbeta and 13 Jbeta primers. This table comes from immunoSEQ multiplex PCR, and its TCRdb copy is limited to in-frame clones, with some not included. The data contain around 130,000 clones, about four fifths of them singletons. The CDR3 loop spans 12 amino acids. V was clipped by 5 bases and J by 3 bases, with 10 bases between them. Germline-derived CDR1 and CDR2 are SQVTM and ANQGSEA. The sequenced sample was PBMCs. This TCR was recovered from a man aged 25-40 years in good health and CMV-seronegative. The genes are TRBV29-1 and TRBJ1-1, with D possibly matching TRBD1 (6 bases). The CDR3 reads CSVSNRDTEAFF. DNA of the CDR3: TGCAGCGTTTCAAACAGGGACACTGAAGCTTTCTTT.